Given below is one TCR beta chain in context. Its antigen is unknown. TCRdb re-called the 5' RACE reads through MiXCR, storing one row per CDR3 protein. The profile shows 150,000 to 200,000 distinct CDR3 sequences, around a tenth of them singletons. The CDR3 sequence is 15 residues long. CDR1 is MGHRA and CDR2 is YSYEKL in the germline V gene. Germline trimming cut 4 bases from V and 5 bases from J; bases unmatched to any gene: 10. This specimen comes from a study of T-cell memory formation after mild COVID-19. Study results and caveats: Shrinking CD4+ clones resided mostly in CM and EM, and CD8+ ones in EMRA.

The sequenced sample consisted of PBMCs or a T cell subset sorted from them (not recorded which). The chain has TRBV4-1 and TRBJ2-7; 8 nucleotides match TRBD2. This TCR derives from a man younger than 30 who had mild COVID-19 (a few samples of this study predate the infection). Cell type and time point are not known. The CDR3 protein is CASSPSGTRFHEQYF. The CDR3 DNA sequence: TGCGCCAGCAGCCCCTCCGGGACTAGGTTCCACGAGCAGTACTTC.